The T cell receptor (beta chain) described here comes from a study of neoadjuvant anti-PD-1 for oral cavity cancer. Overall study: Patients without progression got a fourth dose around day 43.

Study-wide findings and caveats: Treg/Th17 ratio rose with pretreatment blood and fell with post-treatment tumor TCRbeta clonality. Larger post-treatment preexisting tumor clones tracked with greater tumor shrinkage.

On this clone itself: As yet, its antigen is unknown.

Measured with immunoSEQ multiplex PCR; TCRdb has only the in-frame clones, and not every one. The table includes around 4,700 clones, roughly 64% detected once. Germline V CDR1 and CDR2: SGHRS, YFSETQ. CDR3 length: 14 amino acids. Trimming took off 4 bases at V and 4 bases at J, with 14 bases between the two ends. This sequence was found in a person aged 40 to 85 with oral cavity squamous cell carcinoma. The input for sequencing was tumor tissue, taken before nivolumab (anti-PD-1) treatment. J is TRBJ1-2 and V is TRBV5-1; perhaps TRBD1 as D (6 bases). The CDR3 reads CASSGGDKFYGYTF. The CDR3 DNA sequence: TGCGCCAGCAGCGGAGGGGACAAGTTCTATGGCTACACCTTC.